The 8 T cell receptor beta chains listed next were all sequenced from one sample in a study of OX40 agonist ivuxolimab in advanced cancers. Repertoires were generated with immunoSEQ multiplex PCR, while TCRdb's copy carries only in-frame clones and drops some. This sample yields approximately 69,000 clones, of which about 86% are seen a single time; about 0.78% belongs to the top ten. This material consisted of CD4+ or CD8+ T cells sorted from blood, taken in a trial of the OX40 agonist ivuxolimab. The receptors shown here come from an adult with an advanced solid tumor such as melanoma, head and neck, liver or kidney cancer.

This clone occurred a few times. The chain combines TRBV10-3 with TRBJ1-1, with D unresolved. The CDR3 extends over 11 amino acids. Trimming pared 10 bases from V and 0 bases from J, leaving 6 bases between. Germline CDR1 ENHRY, CDR2 SYGVKD. The CDR3 DNA follows: TGTGCCACCTCCCTGAACACTGAAGCTTTCTTT. It encodes CATSLNTEAFF.

This chain joins TRBV7-9 and TRBJ1-3; 10 bases agree with TRBD1. Trimming removed 3 bases from V and 1 base from J; junction bases left unmatched: 3. This CDR3 has 16 amino acids. Germline V lookup: CDR1 SEHNR, CDR2 FQNEAQ (reference sequence). The CDR3 sequence is CASSFGQGVSGNTIYF. CDR3 nucleotides: TGTGCCAGCAGCTTTGGACAGGGGGTTTCTGGAAACACCATATATTTT. The variable domain in full, completed from reference TRBV7-9 and TRBJ1-3, reads DTGVSQNPRHKITKRGQNVTFRCDPISEHNRLYWYRQTLGQGPEFLTYFQNEAQLEKSRLLSDRFSAERPKGSFSTLEIQRTEQGDSAMYLCASSFGQGVSGNTIYFGEGSWLTVV.

This chain joins TRBV13 and TRBJ1-3; D gene ambiguous. CDR1 is PRHDT, CDR2 FYEKMQ, per germline (reference sequence). V was shortened by 4 bases and J by 12 bases, with 19 bases between the two germline ends. CDR3 length: 14 amino acids. Here the CDR3 DNA reads TGTGCCAGCAGCTCCCGTGGGTCTTCAGCTAACATATATTTT. Translation: CASSSRGSSANIYF.

The chain joins TRBV29-1 to TRBJ2-2; TRBD2 agrees at 7 bases. The CDR3 consists of 15 residues. V shed 2 bases and J 3 bases; nucleotides not matched to a gene: 6. The germline V gene encodes CDR1 SQVTM and CDR2 ANQGSEA. This CDR3 reads CSVEITAGYTGELFF. As DNA, the CDR3 is TGCAGCGTTGAAATTACAGCGGGGTACACCGGGGAGCTGTTTTTT.

The chain links TRBV5-4 to TRBJ2-3, with 8 bases aligning to TRBD1. Per the germline V gene, CDR1 is SGHNT and CDR2 is YYREEE (reference sequence). V shed 2 bases and J 7 bases; nucleotides not matched to a gene: 6. The CDR3 covers 14 residues. CDR3 sequence: CASSLRTGQNTQYF. The CDR3, as DNA: TGTGCCAGCAGCTTAAGGACAGGGCAGAATACGCAGTATTTT.

The chain recombines TRBV11-2 with TRBJ2-6; no definite D call. CDR1 is SGHAT, CDR2 FQNNGV, per germline. With 0 bases removed from V and 0 bases from J, the gap between germline ends came to 9 bases. The CDR3 extends over 17 amino acids. The CDR3, as DNA: TGTGCCAGCAGCTTAGAAGTCAGGAGCTCTGGGGCCAACGTCCTGACTTTC. The encoded protein is CASSLEVRSSGANVLTF.

This clone was seen a handful of times. The chain recombines TRBV5-4 with TRBJ2-1; 7 bases line up with TRBD1. This CDR3 is 18 amino acids long. Germline CDR1 and CDR2: SGHNT and YYREEE (reference sequence). The J segment lost 5 bases and the V segment lost 3 bases, leaving 17 bases of the junction unmatched. CDR3 bases: TGTGCCAGCAGCTACCCCTGGGGCAGGGGGAACACCAACAATGAGCAGTTCTTC. It codes for CASSYPWGRGNTNNEQFF.

The CDR3 sequence: CASSSTGRSNQPQHF. The CDR3 DNA follows: TGTGCCAGCAGCTCTACAGGTAGAAGCAATCAGCCCCAGCATTTT. The chain recombines TRBV7-2 with TRBJ1-5; possible D gene TRBD1, 5 bases. V lost 4 bases to trimming and J lost 1 base, with 11 bases between them. The CDR3 extends over 15 amino acids. Germline V gene lookup returns CDR1 SGHTA and CDR2 FQGNSA.